Listed here are 18 T cell receptor beta chains from one sample, sequenced in a study of response to subunit inactivated influenza vaccine. MiXCR was run by TCRdb on the RT-PCR reads, yielding one entry per CDR3 protein. The sample records more than 400,000 distinct CDR3 sequences, around 7.9% being singletons. This material consisted of PBMCs from blood, taken about 23 months after vaccination. The receptors derive from a man between 45 and 75 years old who received an inactivated influenza vaccine.

This clonotype has a count of ten or more. The chain recombines TRBV5-1 with TRBJ2-3; weak D call: TRBD1 (6 bases). Trimming took 7 bases from V and 7 from J, leaving 16 bases between them. Looked up from germline, CDR1 is SGHRS and CDR2 is YFSETQ. The CDR3 runs 13 residues. In DNA, the CDR3 is TGCGCCAGCGGAATTCAGGGGATGAATACGCAGTATTTT. As protein: CASGIQGMNTQYF.

This clonotype was picked up a small number of times. CDR3 sequence reads: CSVEENFTEAFF. CDR3 nucleotides: TGCAGCGTTGAAGAGAATTTCACTGAAGCTTTCTTT. The V and J genes are TRBV29-1 and TRBJ1-1; D gene unclear. From germline, CDR1 is SQVTM and CDR2 ANQGSEA. V dropped 0 bases and J dropped 4 bases, with 6 bases sitting between them. The CDR3 is 12 residues long.

This clonotype was counted between two and nine times. The chain uses TRBV7-6 and TRBJ2-3; D might be TRBD1 (5 bases). V was trimmed by 4 bases and J by 2 bases, leaving 10 bases between them. CDR3 length: 14 residues. CDR1 SGHVS and CDR2 FNYEAQ come from the germline V gene. For the CDR3, the DNA is TGTGCCAGCAGCTCAGGGCGTGACACAGATACGCAGTATTTT. Translated: CASSSGRDTDTQYF.

This clonotype was counted between two and nine times. The chain combines TRBV7-2 with TRBJ2-1, with TRBD2 matching over 7 bases. Per germline, CDR1 SGHTA and CDR2 FQGNSA. This CDR3 is 16 amino acids long. After removal of 5 bases from V and 4 bases from J, the junction contained 11 bases not matched to a gene. CDR3 amino acids: CASSPTSSGSYNEQFF. The CDR3 DNA reads TGTGCCAGCAGCCCTACCTCTAGCGGTTCATACAATGAGCAGTTCTTC.

This clonotype appeared many times. The chain has TRBV20-1 and TRBJ1-5; D is perhaps TRBD1 (6 bases). Trimming removed 6 bases from V and 2 bases from J, with 14 bases in between. The length of the CDR3 is 14 residues. Germline loops: CDR1 DFQATT, CDR2 SNEGSKA (reference sequence). The DNA of the CDR3 is TGCAGTGCCCTCCCGGGGGCGGGCAATCAGCCCCAGCATTTT. As protein: CSALPGAGNQPQHF.

This clonotype was seen a handful of times. The chain recombines TRBV7-2 with TRBJ1-3, with D tentatively TRBD1 (5 bases). The germline CDR1 and CDR2 sequences are SGHTA and FQGNSA. V was clipped by 0 bases and J by 0 bases, with 6 bases between them. This CDR3 is built from 15 residues. Here the CDR3 reads CASSLADSSGNTIYF. CDR3 bases: TGTGCCAGCAGCTTAGCCGACAGCTCTGGAAACACCATATATTTT.

This clonotype was counted between two and nine times. The rearrangement links TRBV7-8 to TRBJ1-2; D remains unclear. Germline-derived CDR1 and CDR2 are SGHVS and FQNEAQ. V lost 5 bases and J lost 8, with 15 bases in between. This CDR3 has 13 amino acids. The DNA for the CDR3 is TGTGCCAGCAGCCAGGACCGTCTCGGGGGCTACACCTTC. It is translated as CASSQDRLGGYTF.

This clonotype was counted only a few times. The chain has TRBV6-5 and TRBJ2-5; TRBD1 aligns across 10 bases. J gave up 4 bases and V 4 bases, and 12 bases lay outside the gene matches. Germline V gives CDR1 MNHEY, CDR2 SVGAGI. There are 17 residues in the CDR3. CDR3 sequence (DNA): TGTGCCAGCAGTTGCTATCCGGGACAGGGGAGAAGAGAGACCCAGTACTTC. Protein product: CASSCYPGQGRRETQYF.

The chain recombines TRBV12-3 or TRBV12-4 with TRBJ2-2, with D hard to call. The CDR3 length is 17 residues. Written as DNA, the CDR3 is TGTACCCTCAGTTTAGTTTACACCCGAACGTACACCGGGGAGCTGTTTTTT. Its translation: CTLSLVYTRTYTGELFF.

This clonotype appeared many times. This chain uses TRBV5-6 with TRBJ2-2, with unresolved D. Looked up from germline, CDR1 is SGHDT and CDR2 is YYEEEE. The CDR3 sequence is 12 residues long. With 3 bases removed from V and 9 bases from J, the gap between germline ends came to 9 bases. The CDR3 loop is CASSSLARELFF. CDR3 DNA sequence: TGTGCCAGCAGCTCCCTTGCCCGGGAGCTGTTTTTT.

The CDR3 DNA reads as TGTGCCAGCAAAAATCTGGACAGAGGCCACAATCAGCCCCAGCATTTT. Translating gives CASKNLDRGHNQPQHF. J is TRBJ1-5 and V is TRBV28, with D possibly being TRBD1 (6 bases). This CDR3 has 16 residues. V lost 7 bases and J 3 bases, leaving 19 bases between the germline ends. Germline V CDR1 and CDR2: MDHEN, SYDVKM.

This clonotype was counted between two and nine times. The chain's CDR3 is CSALTSGRTNEQFF. CDR3 DNA: TGCAGTGCGTTGACTAGCGGGAGGACCAATGAGCAGTTCTTC. This chain connects TRBV20-1 to TRBJ2-1; 13 bases are shared with TRBD2. The germline gives CDR1 DFQATT, CDR2 SNEGSKA (reference sequence). The J segment lost 6 bases and the V segment lost 6 bases, leaving 5 bases of the junction unmatched. The length of the CDR3 is 14 residues.

This clonotype came up a few times. This CDR3 is CASSGQGADTGELFF. The CDR3 nucleotides are TGTGCCAGCAGCGGACAGGGGGCTGACACCGGGGAGCTGTTTTTT. The rearrangement links TRBV2 to TRBJ2-2; TRBD1 matches 11 bases. Germline V gene lookup returns CDR1 SNHLY and CDR2 FYNNEI. V lost 6 bases to trimming and J lost 3 bases; unmatched junction nucleotides: 3. This CDR3 contains 15 residues.

The V and J genes are TRBV27 and TRBJ1-4; TRBD1 agrees at 8 bases. V gave up 8 bases and J gave up 5 bases; unmatched junction bases: 7. CDR1 MNHEY and CDR2 SMNVEV come from the germline V gene (reference sequence). There are 14 residues in the CDR3. As DNA, the CDR3 is TGTGCCAGCTCAGGGGGCCGGGGGAATGAAAAACTGTTTTTT. This sequence encodes CASSGGRGNEKLFF.

CDR3 loop: CSARVGGLNTGELFF. In nucleotides, the CDR3 is TGCAGTGCTAGAGTGGGGGGGCTGAACACCGGGGAGCTGTTTTTT. This chain uses TRBV20-1 with TRBJ2-2, with D possibly matching TRBD2 (7 bases). The germline CDR1 and CDR2 sequences are DFQATT and SNEGSKA (reference sequence). This CDR3 has 15 amino acids. V lost 1 base to trimming and J lost 1 base, with 10 bases between them.

V gene TRBV20-1 combines with J gene TRBJ2-5; no definite D call. From germline, CDR1 is DFQATT and CDR2 SNEGSKA (reference sequence). The CDR3 is 14 amino acids. V was clipped by 3 bases and J by 0 bases, with 11 bases between them. The CDR3 spells CSASPGRDQETQYF. The DNA for the CDR3 is TGCAGTGCTAGCCCCGGTAGAGACCAAGAGACCCAGTACTTC.

This clonotype came up many times. This chain links TRBV12-3 or TRBV12-4 with TRBJ2-7, with D perhaps being TRBD1 or TRBD2 (7 bases each). Trimming removed 5 bases at V and 3 bases at J, with 11 bases between. The CDR3 spans 13 residues. CDR3 region: CASSGGDSYEQYF. The CDR3 DNA follows: TGTGCCAGCAGTGGGGGGGACAGCTACGAGCAGTACTTC.

The chain employs TRBV7-2 and TRBJ1-1, with 9 bases fitting TRBD1. The CDR3 runs to 14 residues. Losses at the gene ends were 4 bases for V and 6 bases for J; bases not matched to a gene: 6. Germline loops: CDR1 SGHTA, CDR2 FQGNSA. CDR3 sequence (DNA): TGTGCCAGCAGCTCGCCACAGGGGGCCGCTGAAGCTTTCTTT. Amino acid sequence: CASSSPQGAAEAFF.